The 23 T cell receptor beta chains given below trace back to one sample, sequenced in a study of blood T cell repertoires in COVID-19. TCRdb's table, derived via immunoSEQ multiplex PCR, lists solely in-frame clones and lacks some. The sample shows around 140,000 clones, roughly 88% of them seen only once. The specimen was peripheral blood. Receptors were obtained from a man in his 70s with active COVID-19.

Here the CDR3 DNA reads TGTGCCAGCAGCTTAGAGGTAGCGATATCCCATGAGCAGTTCTTC. This codes for CASSLEVAISHEQFF. J is TRBJ2-1 and V is TRBV11-2, with D perhaps matching TRBD2 (5 bases). Germline loops: CDR1 SGHAT, CDR2 FQNNGV. Trimming cost V 0 bases and J 8 bases, with 14 bases left between them. The CDR3 consists of 15 residues.

The rearrangement uses TRBV4-3 and TRBJ2-1; TRBD2 matches 13 bases. The CDR3 spans 18 residues. Germline V gene lookup returns CDR1 LGHNA and CDR2 YSLEER. The V and J ends lost 2 bases and 1 base, in that order; junction bases with no gene match: 5. The CDR3 loop reads CASSQRMTSGRSYNEQFF. CDR3 nucleotides: TGCGCCAGCAGCCAACGAATGACTAGCGGGAGGTCCTACAATGAGCAGTTCTTC.

V is TRBV30 and J is TRBJ1-3; no clear D. The CDR3 covers 14 residues. Trimming cost V 2 bases and J 0 bases, with 8 bases left between them. Germline CDR1 and CDR2: GTSNPN and SVGIG (reference sequence). The CDR3 nucleotides read TGTGCCTGGAGTAACGGGTACTCTGGAAACACCATATATTTT. Translation: CAWSNGYSGNTIYF.

This rearrangement joins TRBV7-3 to TRBJ2-7; 7 nucleotides match TRBD2. This CDR3 contains 13 residues. The V segment lost 0 bases and the J segment 7 bases; nucleotides outside the gene matches: 3. The germline CDR1 and CDR2 sequences are SGHTA and FQGTGA. CDR3 in amino acids: CASSLTLGGEQYF. CDR3 bases: TGTGCCAGCAGCTTAACGCTGGGGGGGGAGCAGTACTTC. Full variable domain (rest looked up from reference TRBV7-3 and TRBJ2-7): GAGVSQTPSNKVTEKGKYVELRCDPISGHTALYWYRQSLGQGPEFLIYFQGTGAADDSGLPNDRFFAVRPEGSVSTLKIQRTERGDSAVYLCASSLTLGGEQYFGPGTRLTVT.

This clone has just one count. The rearrangement joins TRBV6-5 to TRBJ1-3, with D possibly being TRBD1 (6 bases). CDR1 and CDR2 from the germline V gene are MNHEY and SVGAGI. The CDR3 totals 14 residues. V lost 2 bases and J 4 bases, leaving 9 bases between the germline ends. The CDR3 region is CASSYTGNGNTIYF. The CDR3 bases are TGTGCCAGCAGTTACACAGGGAACGGAAACACCATATATTTT.

This clone was counted between two and nine times. The chain uses TRBV3-1 (or the pseudogene TRBV3-2) and TRBJ2-1; D might be TRBD2 (5 bases). CDR3 length: 16 residues. The V and J ends lost 0 bases and 3 bases respectively, with 12 bases between them. The germline V gene encodes CDR1 LGHDT and CDR2 YNNKEL (reference sequence). CDR3 sequence reads: CASSQDPSGGYNEQFF. The DNA of the CDR3 is TGTGCCAGCAGCCAAGATCCCAGCGGAGGCTACAATGAGCAGTTCTTC.

V is TRBV7-2 and J is TRBJ1-3, with unresolved D. V dropped 5 bases and J dropped 4 bases, with 12 bases sitting between them. This CDR3 is 14 amino acids long. Germline assignment: CDR1 SGHTA and CDR2 FQGNSA. This chain's CDR3 is CASSHPRVGNTIYF. The CDR3 DNA reads TGTGCCAGCAGCCATCCGAGGGTCGGAAACACCATATATTTT.

J is TRBJ2-7 and V is TRBV27; D may be TRBD1 (6 bases). In germline, CDR1 is MNHEY, CDR2 SMNVEV (reference sequence). V shed 2 bases and J shed 7 bases, with 9 bases lying between them. CDR3 size: 12 residues. The CDR3, as DNA: TGTGCCAGCAGTTTAAGGGGGAGTGAGCAGTACTTC. Its protein product is CASSLRGSEQYF.

V is TRBV19 and J is TRBJ2-7; 12 bases match TRBD2. CDR1 and CDR2 from the germline V gene are LNHDA and SQIVND (reference sequence). The ends lost 9 bases at V and 7 bases at J; junction bases unmatched: 7. The CDR3 contains 13 residues. This CDR3 reads CASALAGGREQYF. The CDR3 bases are TGTGCCAGCGCTCTAGCGGGAGGGCGGGAGCAGTACTTC.

This chain joins TRBV6-2 or TRBV6-3 and TRBJ2-1, with 12 positions matching TRBD2. V lost 4 bases, J lost 1 base, and 11 bases stayed unmatched. Per germline, CDR1 MNHEY and CDR2 SVGEGT. The CDR3 sequence is 19 residues long. CDR3: CASSSNGPSGRGSYNEQFF. The DNA for the CDR3 is TGTGCCAGCAGTTCCAACGGGCCTAGCGGGAGGGGGTCCTACAATGAGCAGTTCTTC.

V is TRBV19 and J is TRBJ1-5, with D perhaps matching TRBD1 (6 bases). Looked up from germline, CDR1 is LNHDA and CDR2 is SQIVND (reference sequence). V lost 1 base and J lost 9, with 16 bases in between. The CDR3 is 15 amino acids. The chain's CDR3 is CASSIGRTAYGPQHF. In DNA form, the CDR3 reads TGTGCCAGTAGTATAGGGCGGACAGCATACGGGCCCCAGCATTTT.

The V and J genes are TRBV28 and TRBJ1-6; 8 positions agree with TRBD1. Trimming at V came to 6 bases and at J to 6 bases, leaving 7 bases not matched to a gene. Germline V gene sequence: CDR1 MDHEN, CDR2 SYDVKM. This CDR3 has 15 amino acids. The CDR3 DNA reads TGTGCCAGCAGCCCTACAGGGGGAAGTAATTCACCCCTCCACTTT. Translating gives CASSPTGGSNSPLHF.

This clone appeared once. V gene TRBV7-9 combines with J gene TRBJ1-1, with D possibly TRBD1 on 6 matching bases. Looked up from germline, CDR1 is SEHNR and CDR2 is FQNEAQ (reference sequence). The CDR3 has 14 amino acids. Trimming took 6 bases from V and 5 from J, leaving 16 bases between them. The CDR3 DNA reads TGTGCCAGCAGAAAAGGGACACCTCGGACTGAAGCTTTCTTT. This translates into CASRKGTPRTEAFF.

V is TRBV15 and J is TRBJ2-7; tentative D call: TRBD1 (5 bases). The CDR3 has 13 amino acids. V was pared by 6 bases and J by 2 bases, with 11 bases between. Germline values: CDR1 LNHNV, CDR2 YYDKDF (reference sequence). This CDR3 is CATRETATYEQYF. The DNA for the CDR3 is TGTGCCACCAGGGAGACAGCTACCTACGAGCAGTACTTC.

The chain uses TRBV7-2 and TRBJ2-5, with TRBD2 matching over 11 bases. The germline V gene has CDR1 SGHTA and CDR2 FQGNSA. V dropped 5 bases and J dropped 5; count of bases not matched to a gene: 10. There are 16 residues in the CDR3. The CDR3 DNA sequence: TGTGCCAGCAGCACCGCTAGCGGGAGGAGGAGGGAGACCCAGTACTTC. It yields the protein CASSTASGRRRETQYF.

The chain joins TRBV4-1 to TRBJ2-5, with D possibly TRBD2 on 5 matching bases. The CDR3 runs to 14 residues. V lost 1 base and J 5 bases, leaving 11 bases between the germline ends. Germline loops: CDR1 MGHRA, CDR2 YSYEKL. This CDR3 is CASSQVLLVETQYF. The CDR3 bases are TGCGCCAGCAGCCAAGTGTTACTAGTCGAGACCCAGTACTTC.

V usage is TRBV6-2 or TRBV6-3 and J usage is TRBJ2-2, with 8 bases aligning to TRBD1. The V gene end was trimmed by 0 bases and the J gene end by 3 bases; junction bases not matched to a gene: 3. There are 16 residues in the CDR3. Germline V gives CDR1 MNHEY, CDR2 SVGEGT. CDR3 bases: TGTGCCAGCAGTTACTCCCGGACAGGGCACACCGGGGAGCTGTTTTTT. Its translation: CASSYSRTGHTGELFF.

This clone has just one count. This chain connects TRBV5-4 to TRBJ2-5; perhaps TRBD2 as D (5 bases). The germline gives CDR1 SGHNT, CDR2 YYREEE (reference sequence). The CDR3 sequence is 13 residues long. With 3 bases removed from V and 5 bases from J, the gap between germline ends came to 11 bases. The CDR3 DNA sequence: TGTGCCAGCAGCTCGCGATGGGAGGAGACCCAGTACTTC. It codes for CASSSRWEETQYF.

J is TRBJ2-7 and V is TRBV3-1 (or the pseudogene TRBV3-2); D possibly corresponds to TRBD2 (5 bases). This CDR3 has 15 residues. V lost 1 base to trimming and J lost 3 bases, with 13 bases between them. Germline loops: CDR1 LGHDT, CDR2 YNNKEL (reference sequence). This CDR3 is CASSQAVWTYYEQYF. The CDR3 DNA is TGTGCCAGCAGCCAAGCAGTTTGGACTTACTACGAGCAGTACTTC.

The chain is built from TRBV7-3 and TRBJ1-6, with 8 bases fitting TRBD1. CDR3 size: 15 residues. Trimming cost V 4 bases and J 7 bases; bases outside gene matches: 6. The germline V gene encodes CDR1 SGHTA and CDR2 FQGTGA. CDR3 sequence reads: CASSSLGQGNSPLHF. The CDR3 region has the DNA TGTGCCAGCAGCTCCCTAGGACAGGGAAATTCACCCCTCCACTTT.

This chain joins TRBV7-8 and TRBJ1-1, with 8 bases identical to TRBD1. Germline V gene sequence: CDR1 SGHVS, CDR2 FQNEAQ. The length of the CDR3 is 15 residues. Trimming cost V 2 bases and J 4 bases; bases outside gene matches: 6. The CDR3 loop reads CASSLRTGRSTEAFF. The CDR3 bases are TGTGCCAGCAGCTTACGGACAGGGCGTAGCACTGAAGCTTTCTTT.

The gene calls are TRBV5-1 and TRBJ2-1; TRBD2 matches 9 bases. J gave up 7 bases and V 4 bases, and 6 bases lay outside the gene matches. The CDR3 spans 14 residues. CDR1 and CDR2 (germline): SGHRS, YFSETQ. CDR3 in amino acids: CASSDRLAANEQFF. The DNA of the CDR3 is TGCGCCAGCAGCGACCGACTAGCGGCTAATGAGCAGTTCTTC.

The chain uses TRBV28 and TRBJ2-3; D is perhaps TRBD1 (6 bases). The CDR3 consists of 13 residues. The V and J ends lost 3 bases and 6 bases respectively, with 10 bases between them. CDR1 is MDHEN and CDR2 is SYDVKM in the germline V gene. In DNA, the CDR3 is TGTGCCAGCAGTTTCGCCCAGGGGGATACGCAGTATTTT. This gives the protein CASSFAQGDTQYF.